These T cell receptor beta chains were read from a single sample in a study of T cell clonotyping in hematopoietic cell transplantation. The data were produced by immunoSEQ multiplex PCR, yet TCRdb's version contains in-frame clones alone and is incomplete. The sample consists of about 43,000 clones, 95% of them appearing once. Specimen: peripheral blood mononuclear cells. These receptor sequences come from a man aged 25-40 years in good health. Some clones in this sample may be carry-over from other donors' samples. Both conserved end residues are part of each CDR3. The order of the fields is V gene, CDR3 protein.

V gene: TRBV4-1; CDR3 protein: CASSQFGRTVGNQPQHF
V gene: TRBV27; CDR3 protein: CASSLDGTYEQYF
V gene: TRBV29-1; CDR3 protein: CSVEDQGTGGYTF
V gene: TRBV5-1; CDR3 protein: CASSLDRGSHEQYF
V gene: TRBV14; CDR3 protein: CASSQDPGGLSEAFF
V gene: TRBV2; CDR3 protein: CASSLGDSYTDTQYF
V gene: TRBV30; CDR3 protein: CAWSRGLGGSGNTIYF
V gene: TRBV7-2; CDR3 protein: CASSPRGAGEETQYF
V gene: TRBV2; CDR3 protein: CASSDRDRAYEQYF
V gene: TRBV2; CDR3 protein: CASSSGSSYEQFF
V gene: TRBV10-2; CDR3 protein: CASSGGGTGERGGYTF
V gene: TRBV28; CDR3 protein: CASSYPPGQQGQPQHF
V gene: TRBV6-1; CDR3 protein: CASRRRGRTVTEAFF
V gene: TRBV10-3; CDR3 protein: CAISEPPRREQYF
V gene: TRBV27; CDR3 protein: CASSRGTGATNEKLFF
V gene: TRBV9; CDR3 protein: CASSVRWEYNEQFF
V gene: TRBV18; CDR3 protein: CASSPQVDANTEAFF
V gene: TRBV25-1; CDR3 protein: CASRPTGSPSGANALTF
V gene: TRBV6-1; CDR3 protein: CASSEPYTEAFF
V gene: TRBV9; CDR3 protein: CASSVGDGLSGNTIYF
V gene: TRBV19; CDR3 protein: CASSTREIGDGYTF
V gene: TRBV7-8; CDR3 protein: CASSLVLGTSGSTYEQYF
V gene: TRBV6-5; CDR3 protein: CASSTGLLGEQYF
V gene: TRBV9; CDR3 protein: CASSGGGNQPQHF
V gene: TRBV23-1; CDR3 protein: CASSQCISYEQYF
V gene: TRBV6-5; CDR3 protein: CASLSPEAFPNGYTF
V gene: TRBV6-1; CDR3 protein: CAIAEPQELGQYF
V gene: TRBV30; CDR3 protein: CAWSGRVSNQPQHF
V gene: TRBV7-2; CDR3 protein: CASSSDPLEGNTIYF
V gene: TRBV7-2; CDR3 protein: CASSFRATNTGELFF
V gene: TRBV4-2; CDR3 protein: CASSQGGNKNIQYF
V gene: TRBV5-4; CDR3 protein: CASSLGLAGVSYEQYF
V gene: TRBV30; CDR3 protein: CAWSVSGGTGGEKLFF
V gene: TRBV14; CDR3 protein: CASSQSRQGGRELFF
V gene: TRBV19; CDR3 protein: CASSLGEYTEAFF
V gene: TRBV2; CDR3 protein: CASGTGTGNQPQHF
V gene: TRBV19; CDR3 protein: CASSQGASGSYGYTF
V gene: TRBV7-9; CDR3 protein: CASSFPTAVSGYTF
V gene: TRBV25-1; CDR3 protein: CASTLQGLAEAFF
V gene: TRBV19; CDR3 protein: CASSMGLLSNQPQHF
V gene: TRBV4-2; CDR3 protein: CASSQDAGANEQYF
V gene: TRBV14; CDR3 protein: CASSRGASSGANVLTF
V gene: TRBV6-4; CDR3 protein: CASSDSGRNTGELFF
V gene: TRBV5-1; CDR3 protein: CASSLGQDTEAFF
V gene: TRBV7-9; CDR3 protein: CASTTIGAYEQYF
V gene: TRBV6-5; CDR3 protein: CASSWDRADEQFF
V gene: TRBV27; CDR3 protein: CASSLIGGGETQYF
V gene: TRBV18; CDR3 protein: CASSPGDGYTF
V gene: TRBV11-3; CDR3 protein: CASSLGGTTEAFF